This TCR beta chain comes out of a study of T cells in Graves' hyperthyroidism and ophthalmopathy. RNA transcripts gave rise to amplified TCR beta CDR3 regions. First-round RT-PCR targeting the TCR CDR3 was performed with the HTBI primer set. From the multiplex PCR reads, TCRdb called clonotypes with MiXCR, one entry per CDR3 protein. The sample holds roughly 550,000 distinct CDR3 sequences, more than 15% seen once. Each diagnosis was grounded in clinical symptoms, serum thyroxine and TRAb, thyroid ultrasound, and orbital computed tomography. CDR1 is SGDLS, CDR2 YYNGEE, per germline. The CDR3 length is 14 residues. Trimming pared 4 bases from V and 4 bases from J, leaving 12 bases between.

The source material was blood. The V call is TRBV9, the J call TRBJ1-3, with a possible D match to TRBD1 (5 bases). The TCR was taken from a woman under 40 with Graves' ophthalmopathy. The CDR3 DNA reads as TGTGCCAGCAGCCAAGGGACGGAAGGAAACACCATATATTTT. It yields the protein CASSQGTEGNTIYF.